The clone carrying this T cell receptor (beta chain) was seen ten or more times. The antigen remains unidentified. TCRdb fed the 5' RACE reads into MiXCR, producing one record per CDR3 protein. The sample gives under 250,000 distinct CDR3 sequences, around 8% of which show up once; roughly 5% is in the top ten. This sample stems from a study of CD8 T cells in ankylosing spondylitis. Findings and caveats of the study: In ankylosing spondylitis patients, matched synovial fluid reportedly showed significant enrichment of disease-linked clones.

The CDR3 extends over 15 amino acids. The V and J ends lost 0 bases and 12 bases, in that order; junction bases with no gene match: 7. From germline, CDR1 is SGHDN and CDR2 FVKESK. Sequenced material: blood, either unsorted or a sorted T cell fraction (not recorded which). The receptor comes from a female donor with ankylosing spondylitis or in good health (not recorded which). The rearrangement links TRBV14 to TRBJ2-1, with 11 nucleotides matching TRBD2. CDR3: CASSQDTSGSYGQFF. In DNA, the CDR3 is TGTGCCAGCAGCCAAGATACTAGCGGGAGCTATGGGCAGTTCTTC.